Each of the 3 T cell receptor beta chains below was sequenced from the same sample in a study of resident and recirculating memory T cells in vitiligo. Sequencing was performed with immunoSEQ multiplex PCR; in TCRdb, only in-frame clones are kept and a portion is missing. The data show roughly 40,000 clones, 85% to 95% seen once. The sample taken for sequencing was blood. These receptor sequences come from a male donor with vitiligo.

This clone occurred once. V gene TRBV7-9 combines with J gene TRBJ2-1, with a tentative D call TRBD2 (5 bases). The V end was cut by 3 bases, the J end by 10 bases, with 10 bases between. The CDR3 consists of 12 residues. CDR1 and CDR2 (germline): SEHNR, FQNEAQ (reference sequence). The DNA for the CDR3 is TGTGCCAGCAGCTTTACTAGAGGGGAGCAGTTCTTC. Translating it yields CASSFTRGEQFF.

This chain links TRBV6-5 with TRBJ2-7; 7 bases align to TRBD2. V trimming: 8 bases; J trimming: 0 bases; junction bases outside the gene matches: 10. Looked up from germline, CDR1 is MNHEY and CDR2 is SVGAGI. This CDR3 has 15 residues. This CDR3 reads CASRRGVQGSYEQYF. The CDR3 coding sequence is TGTGCCAGCCGCCGGGGGGTTCAGGGCTCCTACGAGCAGTACTTC.

V gene TRBV9 combines with J gene TRBJ1-4, with 7 bases that match TRBD1. Per germline, CDR1 SGDLS and CDR2 YYNGEE. This CDR3 is 15 amino acids long. Losses at the gene ends were 4 bases for V and 4 bases for J; bases not matched to a gene: 7. The CDR3 nucleotides read TGTGCCAGCAGCTACGAGAGGGGGCTTAATGAAAAACTGTTTTTT. Protein product: CASSYERGLNEKLFF.